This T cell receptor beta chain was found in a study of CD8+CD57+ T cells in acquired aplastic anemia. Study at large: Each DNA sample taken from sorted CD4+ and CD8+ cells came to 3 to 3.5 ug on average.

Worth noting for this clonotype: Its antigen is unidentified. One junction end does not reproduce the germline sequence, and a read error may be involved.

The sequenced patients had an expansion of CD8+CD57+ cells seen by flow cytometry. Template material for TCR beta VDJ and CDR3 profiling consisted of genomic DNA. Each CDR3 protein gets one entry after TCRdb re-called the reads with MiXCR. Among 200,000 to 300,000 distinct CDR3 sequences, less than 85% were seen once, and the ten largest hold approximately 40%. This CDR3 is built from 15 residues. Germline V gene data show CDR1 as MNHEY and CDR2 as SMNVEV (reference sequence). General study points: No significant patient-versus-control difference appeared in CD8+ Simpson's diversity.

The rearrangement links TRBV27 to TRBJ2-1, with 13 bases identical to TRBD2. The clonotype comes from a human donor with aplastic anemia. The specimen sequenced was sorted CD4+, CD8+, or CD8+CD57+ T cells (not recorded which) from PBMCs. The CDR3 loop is CASSFYRGLAGSLSF. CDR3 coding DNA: TGTGCCAGCAGTTTTTACCGGGGACTAGCGGGAAGTCTGTCCTTC.